This T cell receptor (beta chain) was observed in a study of long-term antiretroviral therapy in people with HIV. V lost 4 bases, J lost 4 bases, and 4 bases stayed unmatched. The CDR3 length is 14 residues. Germline CDR1 MNHEY, CDR2 SMNVEV (reference sequence). The authors ran the immunoSEQ assay, v3.0, at survey level. Sequencing used immunoSEQ multiplex PCR; TCRdb keeps in-frame clones, though not all of them. The table lists fewer than 25,000 clones, 85% to 90% of them singletons. This sample comprised unsorted PBMCs, obtained 1.8 years before starting antiretroviral therapy. The receptor was derived from a woman aged 25 to 39 with HIV. The J gene is TRBJ2-3, the V gene TRBV27, with 8 bases matching TRBD2. The CDR3 loop is CASSSLTSADTQYF. CDR3 nucleotides: TGTGCCAGCAGTTCCTTGACTAGCGCAGATACGCAGTATTTT.